One and the same sample provided the 27 T cell receptor beta chains below, sequenced in a study of T cells in Graves' hyperthyroidism and ophthalmopathy. Amplification of TCR beta CDR3 regions used RNA as the template. First-round RT-PCR of the TCR CDR3 relied on the HTBI primer set. TCRdb re-called the multiplex PCR reads with MiXCR, one entry per CDR3 protein. The table includes fewer than 850,000 distinct CDR3 sequences, around a sixth detected once. Sequencing used blood. These receptors all stem from a man aged 45-65 years with Graves' hyperthyroidism.

This clonotype was found many times. CDR3 coding DNA: TGTGCCAGCAGCAGGGTGTCCGAGCAGTACTTC. Translation gives CASSRVSEQYF. V gene TRBV28 combines with J gene TRBJ2-7; D possibly corresponds to TRBD1 (5 bases). This CDR3 region has 11 residues. Germline CDR1 reads MDHEN; CDR2 reads SYDVKM. Between the trimmed V and J ends, which lost 6 bases and 6 bases, there was a span of 9 bases.

In this sample, this clonotype turned up once. A single base separates this from a much larger clone, so it may be a read error. The chain couples TRBV7-2 to TRBJ1-1, with D unclear. Germline CDR1 and CDR2: SGHTA and FQGNSA. The CDR3 is 14 amino acids. The ends were cut back, 0 bases at V and 6 bases at J, with 11 bases in the middle. The chain's CDR3 is CASSLAGFWPEAFF. As DNA, the CDR3 is TGTGCCAGCAGCTTAGCTGGGTTTTGGCCTGAAGCTTTCTTT.

A few counts support this clonotype. The V call is TRBV19, the J call TRBJ2-2; TRBD1 matches at 10 bases. Germline assignment: CDR1 LNHDA and CDR2 SQIVND (reference sequence). V lost 1 base and J lost 2; bases outside the gene matches: 22. This CDR3 has 23 residues. The CDR3: CASSIGRQRGQGRNKPNTGELFF. In DNA form, the CDR3 reads TGTGCCAGTAGTATAGGTCGACAGCGGGGACAGGGGCGCAACAAACCCAACACCGGGGAGCTGTTTTTT.

The rearrangement links TRBV6-6 to TRBJ1-5; 12 bases are a match to TRBD1. Germline CDR1 is MNHNY and CDR2 is SVGAGI (reference sequence). The CDR3 extends over 18 amino acids. After removal of 0 bases from V and 2 bases from J, the junction contained 5 bases not matched to a gene. CDR3 sequence reads: CASSYSGTGGQGNQPQHF. The CDR3 DNA reads as TGTGCCAGCAGTTACTCGGGGACAGGGGGCCAGGGCAATCAGCCCCAGCATTTT.

This clonotype was observed a single time. J is TRBJ2-1 and V is TRBV25-1, with 10 positions matching TRBD2. The CDR3 sequence is 16 residues long. From germline, CDR1 is MGHDK and CDR2 SYGVNS. Trimming at V came to 1 base and at J to 4 bases, leaving 4 bases not matched to a gene. The CDR3 coding sequence is TGTGCCAGCAGTGAATTCAGGACTAGCGGATACAATGAGCAGTTCTTC. Protein product: CASSEFRTSGYNEQFF.

The chain joins TRBV4-1 to TRBJ2-7; 8 positions match TRBD1. Trimming at V came to 5 bases and at J to 6 bases, leaving 6 bases not matched to a gene. The CDR3 length is 13 residues. The germline V gene encodes CDR1 MGHRA and CDR2 YSYEKL. In DNA, the CDR3 is TGCGCCAGCAGCAACAACAGGGGGAGCGAGCAGTACTTC. Amino acid sequence: CASSNNRGSEQYF.

This clonotype has just a few counts. The CDR3 nucleotides read TGTGCCAGCAGCCGGGGACAGGGGAGGGACGGCTACACCTTC. Protein sequence: CASSRGQGRDGYTF. The rearrangement joins TRBV7-9 to TRBJ1-2; TRBD1 matches 10 bases. CDR1 is SEHNR and CDR2 is FQNEAQ in the germline V gene (reference sequence). CDR3 length: 14 residues. Germline trimming cut 5 bases from V and 8 bases from J; bases unmatched to any gene: 8.

This clonotype was detected once. The chain carries TRBV28 and TRBJ1-5; the match to TRBD1 covers 8 bases. The CDR3 is 15 amino acids. The J segment lost 7 bases and the V segment lost 2 bases, leaving 7 bases of the junction unmatched. Germline CDR1 and CDR2: MDHEN and SYDVKM. CDR3 amino acids: CASSLNAGGGQPQHF. The CDR3 bases are TGTGCCAGCAGTTTAAATGCAGGGGGCGGCCAGCCCCAGCATTTT.

This clonotype has only a few counts. The CDR3 bases are TGCAGTGCTATGCAACCAGAGGCCCGTGGCTATGGCTACACCTTC. This translates into CSAMQPEARGYGYTF. J is TRBJ1-2 and V is TRBV20-1; D is unclear. The CDR3 runs to 15 residues. In germline, CDR1 is DFQATT, CDR2 SNEGSKA (reference sequence). The V end was cut by 4 bases, the J end by 4 bases, with 19 bases between.

The table lists this clonotype with many counts. The V gene is TRBV2, the J gene TRBJ1-2, with D perhaps matching TRBD1 (5 bases). V shed 6 bases and J shed 2 bases, with 10 bases lying between them. Germline CDR1 reads SNHLY; CDR2 reads FYNNEI. This CDR3 region has 13 residues. The CDR3 bases are TGTGCCAGCAGACCTGACAGAAACTATGGCTACACCTTC. It is translated as CASRPDRNYGYTF.

The chain uses TRBV28 and TRBJ1-5; no reliable D call. Germline-derived CDR1 and CDR2 are MDHEN and SYDVKM. The CDR3 is made up of 18 amino acids. V was shortened by 5 bases and J by 7 bases, with 27 bases between the two germline ends. The chain's CDR3 is CASSPSGDTTLPEQPQHF. In DNA form, the CDR3 reads TGTGCCAGCAGTCCTTCAGGAGACACGACACTCCCTGAGCAGCCCCAGCATTTT.

The table lists this clonotype with many counts. V is TRBV10-3 and J is TRBJ2-2; D unclear. Trimming removed 5 bases at V and 4 bases at J, with 5 bases between. Germline V lookup: CDR1 ENHRY, CDR2 SYGVKD. The CDR3 length is 12 residues. The CDR3 reads CAISLSTGELFF. The DNA for the CDR3 is TGTGCCATCAGTCTGAGCACCGGGGAGCTGTTTTTT.

Points on this clonotype: One junction end disagrees with the germline gene, perhaps due to a read error. The rearrangement joins TRBV7-2 to TRBJ1-2, with TRBD1 as a possible D gene (5 bases). This CDR3 region has 18 residues. Germline loops: CDR1 SGHTA, CDR2 FQGNSA. CDR3: CASSLVSFLGREGYGYAF. The CDR3 DNA reads as TGTGCCAGCAGCTTAGTATCGTTTTTAGGCAGGGAAGGCTATGGCTACGCCTTC.

The sample holds many counts of this clonotype. The chain carries TRBV9 and TRBJ1-6, with D unclear. CDR1 is SGDLS, CDR2 YYNGEE, per germline. This CDR3 contains 14 residues. V gave up 4 bases and J gave up 10 bases, with 15 bases separating them. As DNA, the CDR3 is TGTGCCAGCAGCCGAACCACGGCGAGGTCACCCCTCCACTTT. This codes for CASSRTTARSPLHF.

In this sample, this clonotype turned up a few times. V gene TRBV19 combines with J gene TRBJ1-5; 7 nucleotides agree with TRBD1. Germline CDR1 LNHDA, CDR2 SQIVND (reference sequence). With 5 bases clipped from V and 2 bases from J, the junction kept 6 bases outside the gene matches. The CDR3 has 15 residues. This chain's CDR3 is CASSATDRGNQPQHF. The CDR3 DNA reads as TGTGCCAGTAGTGCTACCGACAGGGGCAATCAGCCCCAGCATTTT. The full variable domain, with the rest looked up from reference TRBV19 and TRBJ1-5, is DGGITQSPKYLFRKEGQNVTLSCEQNLNHDAMYWYRQDPGQGLRLIYYSQIVNDFQKGDIAEGYSVSREKKESFPLTVTSAQKNPTAFYLCASSATDRGNQPQHFGDGTRLSIL.

This clonotype was picked up a small number of times. The chain employs TRBV30 and TRBJ2-5; 9 positions agree with TRBD2. After removal of 0 bases from V and 4 bases from J, the junction contained 9 bases not matched to a gene. Germline CDR1 is GTSNPN and CDR2 is SVGIG (reference sequence). The CDR3 consists of 16 residues. The CDR3 sequence is CAWSVGGLALGETQYF. In DNA, the CDR3 is TGTGCCTGGAGTGTAGGAGGACTAGCGCTCGGAGAGACCCAGTACTTC.

This clonotype was seen many times. The CDR3 loop reads CASSPRQGTEAFF. The CDR3 DNA is TGTGCCAGCAGTCCTCGACAGGGCACTGAAGCTTTCTTT. The chain has TRBV28 and TRBJ1-1; 7 bases are a match to TRBD1. V was clipped by 5 bases and J by 4 bases; unmatched bases: 4. The CDR3 has 13 residues. Germline V CDR1 and CDR2: MDHEN, SYDVKM. Full variable domain (missing parts from reference TRBV28 and TRBJ1-1): DVKVTQSSRYLVKRTGEKVFLECVQDMDHENMFWYRQDPGLGLRLIYFSYDVKMKEKGDIPEGYSVSREKKERFSLILESASTNQTSMYLCASSPRQGTEAFFGQGTRLTVV.

Many counts were recorded for this clonotype. The rearrangement joins TRBV10-1 to TRBJ2-3, with 12 bases fitting TRBD2. The V segment lost 3 bases and the J segment 5 bases; nucleotides outside the gene matches: 6. CDR3 size: 16 residues. CDR1 WNHNN and CDR2 SYGVQD come from the germline V gene (reference sequence). The CDR3 sequence is CASSDSSGRAGDTQYF. In DNA form, the CDR3 reads TGCGCCAGCAGTGATTCTAGCGGGAGGGCCGGAGATACGCAGTATTTT.

Ten or more counts support this clonotype. The chain recombines TRBV7-9 with TRBJ2-7; 8 bases map to TRBD2. V shed 8 bases and J 1 base; nucleotides not matched to a gene: 7. CDR3 size: 14 residues. The germline gives CDR1 SEHNR, CDR2 FQNEAQ (reference sequence). The CDR3 DNA reads as TGTGCCAGCCAGCCAGCGGGAGTATCCTACGAGCAGTACTTC. Translation: CASQPAGVSYEQYF.

This clonotype came up many times. This chain links TRBV9 with TRBJ2-7, with TRBD2 matching over 11 bases. The V gene's germline CDR1 is SGDLS and CDR2 YYNGEE. This CDR3 is built from 15 residues. With V trimmed by 0 bases and J by 1 base, 0 bases remained unmatched. The CDR3 DNA sequence: TGTGCCAGCAGCGTAGGACTAGCGGGATCCTACGAGCAGTACTTC. Protein sequence: CASSVGLAGSYEQYF.

In its sample, this clonotype was seen many times. V is TRBV20-1 and J is TRBJ2-7; 11 nucleotides align to TRBD2. This CDR3 is built from 14 residues. J lost 3 bases, V lost 6 bases, and 7 bases had no gene match. Germline V gene data show CDR1 as DFQATT and CDR2 as SNEGSKA (reference sequence). The CDR3 reads CSAEGLAGHYEQYF. The CDR3 DNA is TGCAGTGCCGAAGGACTAGCGGGCCACTACGAGCAGTACTTC.

This clonotype was picked up many times. V usage is TRBV30 and J usage is TRBJ2-5; 7 nucleotides match TRBD2. V was clipped by 2 bases and J by 2 bases; unmatched bases: 2. This CDR3 comprises 13 residues. CDR1 is GTSNPN, CDR2 SVGIG, per germline (reference sequence). CDR3 residues: CAWSRGLQETQYF. Written as DNA, the CDR3 is TGTGCCTGGAGTCGGGGACTACAAGAGACCCAGTACTTC.

The chain carries TRBV5-1 and TRBJ1-1, with D tentatively TRBD1 (6 bases). V gave up 5 bases and J gave up 8 bases, with 19 bases separating them. Germline assignment: CDR1 SGHRS and CDR2 YFSETQ. The CDR3 runs to 14 residues. The CDR3 is CASREQGTDQEAFF. The DNA for the CDR3 is TGCGCCAGCAGAGAACAGGGCACCGACCAAGAAGCTTTCTTT.

V is TRBV20-1 and J is TRBJ2-4; 9 bases fit TRBD2. V dropped 0 bases and J dropped 2; count of bases not matched to a gene: 5. The germline V gene encodes CDR1 DFQATT and CDR2 SNEGSKA (reference sequence). This CDR3 is built from 16 residues. The chain's CDR3 is CSARDPLAGSKNIQYF. DNA for the CDR3: TGCAGTGCTAGAGATCCACTAGCGGGCTCCAAAAACATTCAGTACTTC.

This clonotype was picked up many times. The chain uses TRBV28 and TRBJ2-1; 10 bases are shared with TRBD2. This CDR3 contains 16 residues. V lost 5 bases and J lost 2; bases outside the gene matches: 6. Germline CDR1 reads MDHEN; CDR2 reads SYDVKM. The CDR3 loop reads CASSPGTSETYNEQFF. CDR3 nucleotide sequence: TGTGCCAGCAGTCCTGGGACTAGCGAGACCTACAATGAGCAGTTCTTC.

This clonotype has a count of ten or more. The chain couples TRBV2 to TRBJ1-6; the match to TRBD1 covers 9 bases. Trimming cost V 5 bases and J 8 bases; bases outside gene matches: 7. This CDR3 comprises 15 residues. Germline V CDR1 and CDR2: SNHLY, FYNNEI. The CDR3 loop is CASSKRQGVDSPLHF. CDR3 nucleotides: TGTGCCAGCAGTAAACGACAGGGGGTGGATTCACCCCTCCACTTT.

The table lists this clonotype with a few counts. The CDR3 nucleotides are TGTGCCAGCTCACAGGGTGGCAGGGAGCATCAGCCCCAGCATTTT. It is translated as CASSQGGREHQPQHF. The rearrangement links TRBV18 to TRBJ1-5, with a tentative D call TRBD1 (5 bases). Trimming shortened V by 4 bases and J by 5 bases, and 15 bases separated the two germline ends. Germline-derived CDR1 and CDR2 are KGHSH and LQKENI. This CDR3 has 15 residues. The full variable domain, completed using reference TRBV18 and TRBJ1-5, is NAGVMQNPRHLVRRRGQEARLRCSPMKGHSHVYWYRQLPEEGLKFMVYLQKENIIDESGMPKERFSAEFPKEGPSILRIQQVVRGDSAAYFCASSQGGREHQPQHFGDGTRLSIL.